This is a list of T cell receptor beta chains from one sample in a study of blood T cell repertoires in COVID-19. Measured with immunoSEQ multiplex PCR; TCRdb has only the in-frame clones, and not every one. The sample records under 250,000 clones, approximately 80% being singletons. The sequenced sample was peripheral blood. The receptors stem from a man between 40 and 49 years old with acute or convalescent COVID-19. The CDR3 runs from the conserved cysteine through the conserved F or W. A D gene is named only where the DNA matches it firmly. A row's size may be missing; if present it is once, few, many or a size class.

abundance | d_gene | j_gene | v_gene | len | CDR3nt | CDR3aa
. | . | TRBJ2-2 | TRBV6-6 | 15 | TGTGCCAGCAGTTACCTTAGGGGTGCCACCGGGGAGCTGTTTTTT | CASSYLRGATGELFF
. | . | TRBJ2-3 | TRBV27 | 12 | TGTGCCAGCAGTTCGACAGGAGATACGCAGTATTTT | CASSSTGDTQYF
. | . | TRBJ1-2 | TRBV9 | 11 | TGTGCCAGCAGTTCCTCGGGAGGCTACACCTTC | CASSSSGGYTF
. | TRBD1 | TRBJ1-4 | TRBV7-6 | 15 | TGTGCCAGCAGCCCCTGGACAGGGGGAAGTGAAAAACTGTTTTTT | CASSPWTGGSEKLFF
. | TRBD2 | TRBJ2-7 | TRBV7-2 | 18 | TGTGCCAGCAGCTATGGGGGACTAGCGGGAGGTCCCTCCTACGAGCAGTACTTC | CASSYGGLAGGPSYEQYF
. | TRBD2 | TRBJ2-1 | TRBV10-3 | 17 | TGTGCCATCAGTGAGTCGAGGGGGGCTAGCGGGAGGACTGAGCAGTTCTTC | CAISESRGASGRTEQFF
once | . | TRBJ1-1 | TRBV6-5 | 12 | TGTGCCAGCAGTTTCGGGGGCACTGAAGCTTTCTTT | CASSFGGTEAFF
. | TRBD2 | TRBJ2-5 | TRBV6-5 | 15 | TGTGCCAGCAGTTTGGGACTAGCGGGAGGAGAGACCCAGTACTTC | CASSLGLAGGETQYF
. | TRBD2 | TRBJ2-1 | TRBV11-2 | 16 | TGTGCCAGCAGCTTAGATCCTGCTAGCGGGAGAAATGAGCAGTTCTTC | CASSLDPASGRNEQFF
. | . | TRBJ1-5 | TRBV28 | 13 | TGTGCCAGCAGGCTCGACAGTAATCAGCCCCAGCATTTT | CASRLDSNQPQHF
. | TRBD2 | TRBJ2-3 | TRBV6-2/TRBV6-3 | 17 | TGTGCCAGCAGTCGTGCTCAGAGCGGGAGAGGTACAGATACGCAGTATTTT | CASSRAQSGRGTDTQYF
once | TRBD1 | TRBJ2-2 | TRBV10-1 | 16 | TGCGCCAGCAGTGGCTCGGGACAGTGGAACACCGGGGAGCTGTTTTTT | CASSGSGQWNTGELFF
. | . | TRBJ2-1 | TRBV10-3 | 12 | TGTGCCATCAGGGACAGCTACAATGAGCAGTTCTTC | CAIRDSYNEQFF
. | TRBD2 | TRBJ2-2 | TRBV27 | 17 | TGTGCCAGCAAACCCAAAGGACTAGCGGGTGTGGCCGGGGAGCTGTTTTTT | CASKPKGLAGVAGELFF
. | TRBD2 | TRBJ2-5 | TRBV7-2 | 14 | TGTGCCAGCAGCCCGGGACTAGACCAAGAGACCCAGTACTTC | CASSPGLDQETQYF
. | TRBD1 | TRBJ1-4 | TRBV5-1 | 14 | TGCGCCAGCAGCTTAGGACAGGGGAATGAAAAACTGTTTTTT | CASSLGQGNEKLFF
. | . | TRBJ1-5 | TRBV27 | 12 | TGTGCCAGCAGGGCGGGCAATCAGCCCCAGCATTTT | CASRAGNQPQHF